This T cell receptor beta chain was found in a study of cytomegalovirus exposure and HLA in healthy donors. PCR used 60 Vbeta primers and 13 Jbeta primers. Assay: immunoSEQ multiplex PCR; the TCRdb copy retains only in-frame clones and omits some. The sample lists a few hundred thousand clones; approximately 91% were seen once. J lost 2 bases, V lost 4 bases, and 10 bases had no gene match. CDR3 length equals 18 residues. CDR1 SGHNT and CDR2 YYREEE come from the germline V gene (reference sequence). Sample: PBMCs. This chain connects TRBV5-4 to TRBJ2-7; TRBD2 aligns across 15 bases. The TCR sequence derives from a girl aged 2-10 years in good health and CMV-seronegative. The CDR3 loop reads CASSGGGTSGGSPYEQYF. CDR3 DNA sequence: TGTGCCAGCAGCGGGGGCGGGACTAGCGGGGGGTCCCCCTACGAGCAGTACTTC. Together with reference TRBV5-4 and TRBJ2-7, the CDR3 gives the full variable domain: ETGVTQSPTHLIKTRGQQVTLRCSSQSGHNTVSWYQQALGQGPQFIFQYYREEENGRGNFPPRFSGLQFPNYSSELNVNALELDDSALYLCASSGGGTSGGSPYEQYFGPGTRLTVT.